The TCR beta chain described here comes from a study of cytomegalovirus exposure and HLA in healthy donors. Study-wide results and limits: In terms of immune exposure information, only CMV serostatus was available.

CDR1 is SEHNR, CDR2 FQNEAQ, per germline (reference sequence). This CDR3 has 13 amino acids. V was pared by 1 base and J by 5 bases, with 8 bases between. This clone was counted between two and nine times. Its antigen is currently unknown. PCR primers comprised 60 Vbeta and 13 Jbeta primers. Data came from immunoSEQ multiplex PCR; TCRdb stores just in-frame clones and leaves some out. The sample carries around 190,000 clones, 70% to 85% recorded once. The chain combines TRBV7-9 with TRBJ1-1, with a weak D call TRBD1 (6 bases). The clonotype comes from a man in his forties in good health and CMV-seropositive. The sequenced sample was PBMCs. The CDR3 is CASSLEGGTEAFF. CDR3 DNA: TGTGCCAGCAGCTTAGAAGGGGGTACTGAAGCTTTCTTT. Full variable domain (missing parts from reference TRBV7-9 and TRBJ1-1): DTGVSQNPRHKITKRGQNVTFRCDPISEHNRLYWYRQTLGQGPEFLTYFQNEAQLEKSRLLSDRFSAERPKGSFSTLEIQRTEQGDSAMYLCASSLEGGTEAFFGQGTRLTVV.